What follows is one T cell receptor (beta chain) and its context. Its target is not known. Germline assignment: CDR1 SGHNT and CDR2 YENEEA. This CDR3 is built from 12 residues. The junction had 2 bases not matched to a gene; V was cut back by 5 bases and J by 7 bases. The data originate from a study of early T cells in non-severe SARS-CoV-2 infection. Turning to the study itself: Investigators sequenced bulk RNA drawn from unsorted whole blood, and chains remained unpaired.

Each cDNA molecule carried a unique molecular identifier. MiXCR, applied by TCRdb to the 5' RACE reads, yields one record per CDR3 protein. In the table there are fewer than 85,000 distinct CDR3 sequences, roughly a sixth of which are singletons. Study-level results: Database matching using VDJdb favored anti-spike CD8 responses, with private and CD4 specificities left missing.

The sequence derives from an adult who was a healthcare worker with PCR-confirmed SARS-CoV-2 infection or an uninfected control (not recorded which). The gene calls are TRBV11-3 and TRBJ1-2, with TRBD1 matching 9 bases. Source material: whole blood. This CDR3 reads CASSMDRGGYTF. CDR3 nucleotide sequence: TGTGCCAGCAGCATGGACAGGGGTGGCTACACCTTC.